The clone carrying this T cell receptor beta chain was seen a few times. No antigen is known for it. This sample was taken from a study of blood T cells in healthy people across ages. CDR1 and CDR2 from the germline V gene are DFQATT and SNEGSKA (reference sequence). The CDR3 is 12 amino acids. V gave up 5 bases and J gave up 7 bases, with 12 bases separating them. PCR was performed a second time for roughly 6 to 12 cycles using a sample-barcoded 5' primer and a J-beta primer mix. TCRdb itself ran the 5' RACE reads through MiXCR, one entry per CDR3 protein. Of about 580,000 distinct CDR3 sequences detected, around 48% appear once; the ten largest clones hold around 25%. Study-wide points: A conclusive naive versus antigen-experienced comparison was prevented by the unsorted PBMCs.

The receptor's source is an elderly man in good health. The gene calls are TRBV20-1 and TRBJ2-1; D is ambiguous. The sample comprised blood. The chain's CDR3 is CSAPRFENEQFF. CDR3 sequence (DNA): TGCAGTGCTCCCCGGTTTGAGAATGAGCAGTTCTTC.